What follows are 23 T cell receptor beta chains derived from one specimen sequenced in a study of CD8+ T cells in alopecia areata. TCR sequencing used cDNA made by reverse transcription of extracted RNA. Generated by immunoSEQ multiplex PCR, the TCRdb table keeps only in-frame clones and is missing some. The sample consists of over 95,000 clones, about 58% of them appearing once. Described treatment: oral pan-JAK inhibitor, 5-10 mg twice daily. Here the sequenced sample was CD8+ T cells sorted from blood, taken at week 4, from a patient treated with tofacitinib. The receptors here all came from a human donor with alopecia areata.

The chain has TRBV27 and TRBJ2-5; a weak D match, TRBD2 (5 bases). V lost 6 bases and J 2 bases, leaving 22 bases between the germline ends. The CDR3 length is 17 residues. Germline loops: CDR1 MNHEY, CDR2 SMNVEV (reference sequence). The CDR3 here is CASRDTWGRGHQETQYF. The CDR3 coding sequence is TGTGCCAGCAGGGATACGTGGGGAAGAGGGCATCAAGAGACCCAGTACTTC.

This chain connects TRBV27 to TRBJ2-7; the D is unclear. The CDR3 is made up of 14 amino acids. The germline V gene encodes CDR1 MNHEY and CDR2 SMNVEV (reference sequence). V gave up 2 bases and J gave up 0 bases, with 8 bases separating them. CDR3 amino acids: CASSLGLTSYEQYF. Here the CDR3 DNA reads TGTGCCAGCAGTTTAGGGCTGACCTCCTACGAGCAGTACTTC.

The chain carries TRBV29-1 and TRBJ1-1, with 8 bases matching TRBD1. The CDR3 has 17 amino acids. Germline V CDR1 and CDR2: SQVTM, ANQGSEA. The junction had 9 bases not matched to a gene; V was cut back by 0 bases and J by 0 bases. The chain's CDR3 is CSVEDWQGATLNTEAFF. The CDR3 nucleotides read TGCAGCGTTGAAGATTGGCAGGGGGCTACCCTGAACACTGAAGCTTTCTTT.

This clone has only a few counts. The chain carries TRBV7-9 and TRBJ2-5; 13 nucleotides align to TRBD2. Germline V gene lookup returns CDR1 SEHNR and CDR2 FQNEAQ (reference sequence). V was clipped by 5 bases and J by 2 bases; unmatched bases: 5. This CDR3 spans 16 amino acids. In DNA form, the CDR3 reads TGTGCCAGCAGCCAAGGACTAGCGGGAGATCAAGAGACCCAGTACTTC. It specifies CASSQGLAGDQETQYF.

There are a few counts of this clone. The chain recombines TRBV19 with TRBJ1-5; possible D gene TRBD1, 6 bases. The CDR3 spans 15 residues. Germline lookup yields CDR1 LNHDA and CDR2 SQIVND (reference sequence). V was clipped by 4 bases and J by 4 bases, with 14 bases between them. CDR3 nucleotide sequence: TGTGCCAGTAGTACAACAGGGACGGGAAATCAGCCCCAGCATTTT. Translation gives CASSTTGTGNQPQHF.

This rearrangement joins TRBV29-1 to TRBJ2-2, with D perhaps given as TRBD1 or TRBD2 (5 bases each). This CDR3 has 15 amino acids. Germline V gene sequence: CDR1 SQVTM, CDR2 ANQGSEA. The ends were cut back, 5 bases at V and 1 base at J, with 14 bases in the middle. CDR3 sequence (DNA): TGCAGCGTTCGACCTCCGGGACGGAACACCGGGGAGCTGTTTTTT. It is translated as CSVRPPGRNTGELFF.

This chain connects TRBV11-2 to TRBJ1-6; D unresolved. The CDR3 spans 19 residues. The germline V gene has CDR1 SGHAT and CDR2 FQNNGV. Trimming shortened V by 2 bases and J by 6 bases, and 23 bases separated the two germline ends. The CDR3 spells CASSLRRGSWGFGNSPLHF. The CDR3 DNA is TGTGCCAGCAGCTTACGCCGTGGATCATGGGGATTTGGTAATTCACCCCTCCACTTT.

This clone appeared a few times. The chain combines TRBV6-5 with TRBJ2-1; 11 bases match TRBD2. The CDR3 covers 15 residues. J was trimmed by 2 bases and V by 7 bases; bases with no gene match: 4. Germline V CDR1 and CDR2: MNHEY, SVGAGI. In DNA, the CDR3 is TGTGCCAGCACTCCACTAGCGGGAGCCTACAATGAGCAGTTCTTC. Encoded protein: CASTPLAGAYNEQFF.

This clone was detected only a few times. The chain has TRBV30 and TRBJ2-5, with 8 nucleotides matching TRBD2. Germline V gene lookup returns CDR1 GTSNPN and CDR2 SVGIG (reference sequence). The CDR3 sequence is 15 residues long. Trimming at V came to 4 bases and at J to 2 bases, leaving 9 bases not matched to a gene. The CDR3 region has the DNA TGTGCCTGGATTGGGGTACCGGGAGGGCAAGAGACCCAGTACTTC. Protein sequence: CAWIGVPGGQETQYF. The whole variable domain, filled in from reference TRBV30 and TRBJ2-5, reads SQTIHQWPATLVQPVGSPLSLECTVEGTSNPNLYWYRQAAGRGLQLLFYSVGIGQISSEVPQNLSASRPQDRQFILSSKKLLLSDSGFYLCAWIGVPGGQETQYFGPGTRLLVL.

This chain uses TRBV30 with TRBJ1-1; a possible D gene is TRBD1 (5 bases). V was cut by 5 bases and J by 0 bases, with 10 bases left in between. The CDR3 has 13 amino acids. CDR1 and CDR2 from the germline V gene are GTSNPN and SVGIG (reference sequence). This CDR3 reads CAWQGNMNTEAFF. As DNA, the CDR3 is TGTGCCTGGCAGGGAAACATGAACACTGAAGCTTTCTTT.

J is TRBJ2-1 and V is TRBV15; the D gene is possibly TRBD1 (5 bases). V was cut by 6 bases and J by 5 bases, with 23 bases left in between. This CDR3 region has 17 residues. The germline gives CDR1 LNHNV, CDR2 YYDKDF (reference sequence). The CDR3 nucleotides are TGTGCCACCAGGGGCCCCTTTGGCAGGGTAGTCGACAATGAGCAGTTCTTC. Translation: CATRGPFGRVVDNEQFF. The full variable domain, with the rest looked up from reference TRBV15 and TRBJ2-1, is DAMVIQNPRYQVTQFGKPVTLSCSQTLNHNVMYWYQQKSSQAPKLLFHYYDKDFNNEADTPDNFQSRRPNTSFCFLDIRSPGLGDTAMYLCATRGPFGRVVDNEQFFGPGTRLTVL.

V and J are TRBV4-1 and TRBJ2-7; tentative D call: TRBD2 (5 bases). CDR3 length equals 15 residues. V lost 8 bases to trimming and J lost 4 bases, with 21 bases between them. The germline V gene has CDR1 MGHRA and CDR2 YSYEKL. Written as DNA, the CDR3 is TGCGCCAGCCGAAAGGCCCCGGGGAGCGGTTACGAGCAGTACTTC. This translates into CASRKAPGSGYEQYF.

This chain uses TRBV29-1 with TRBJ2-3; no clear D gene. The CDR3 sequence is 15 residues long. V lost 2 bases to trimming and J lost 3 bases, with 15 bases between them. Germline loops: CDR1 SQVTM, CDR2 ANQGSEA. The CDR3: CSVEMGQFGTDTQYF. The CDR3 coding sequence is TGCAGCGTTGAAATGGGCCAGTTTGGGACAGATACGCAGTATTTT.

J is TRBJ2-5 and V is TRBV7-9; D may be TRBD1 (5 bases). Per germline, CDR1 SEHNR and CDR2 FQNEAQ (reference sequence). V gave up 5 bases and J gave up 5 bases, with 12 bases separating them. The CDR3 consists of 13 residues. The CDR3 region has the DNA TGTGCCAGCAGCCAGTCCAGGGCCGAGACCCAGTACTTC. Translation: CASSQSRAETQYF.

This chain joins TRBV6-5 and TRBJ2-1; D call uncertain. Trimming left V 2 bases short and J 8 bases short, with 16 bases between. The CDR3 extends over 15 amino acids. The germline CDR1 and CDR2 sequences are MNHEY and SVGAGI. CDR3 sequence reads: CASSYVRAGRDEQFF. CDR3 coding DNA: TGTGCCAGCAGTTACGTCCGGGCTGGACGGGATGAGCAGTTCTTC.

J is TRBJ1-4 and V is TRBV6-5; possible D gene TRBD1, 6 bases. V was shortened by 5 bases and J by 8 bases, with 18 bases between the two germline ends. CDR3 length: 15 residues. CDR1 and CDR2 from the germline V gene are MNHEY and SVGAGI. This CDR3 is CASSTATGLREKLFF. The CDR3 DNA follows: TGTGCCAGCAGTACAGCGACAGGACTTAGGGAAAAACTGTTTTTT.

The chain couples TRBV29-1 to TRBJ2-2; 8 nucleotides line up with TRBD1. The CDR3 runs 14 residues. The germline V gene has CDR1 SQVTM and CDR2 ANQGSEA. The J segment lost 4 bases and the V segment lost 4 bases, leaving 5 bases of the junction unmatched. DNA of the CDR3: TGCAGCGTTGTCAGGGGGCAAGGCACCGGGGAGCTGTTTTTT. As protein: CSVVRGQGTGELFF.

This clone was seen a few times. The chain employs TRBV7-9 and TRBJ2-7; D is undetermined. This CDR3 has 13 residues. V gave up 2 bases and J gave up 5 bases, with 10 bases separating them. CDR1 is SEHNR, CDR2 FQNEAQ, per germline (reference sequence). CDR3 residues: CASSLNGYDEQYF. The CDR3 region has the DNA TGTGCCAGCAGCTTAAATGGTTACGACGAGCAGTACTTC.

On this clone: This could be a read error, since a much larger clone is one nucleotide away. Distinct nucleotide sequences in the sample also encode this CDR3. The genes are TRBV10-3 and TRBJ2-7; 11 bases agree with TRBD2. From germline, CDR1 is ENHRY and CDR2 SYGVKD. The CDR3 contains 15 residues. Trimming cost V 0 bases and J 2 bases; bases outside gene matches: 0. The CDR3 reads CAISESGLAAYEQYF. CDR3 sequence (DNA): TGTGCCATCAGTGAGTCGGGACTAGCGGCCTACGAGCAGTACTTC.

The chain carries TRBV5-5 and TRBJ2-7; 7 bases align to TRBD2. The germline CDR1 and CDR2 sequences are SGHKS and YYEKEE (reference sequence). V lost 4 bases and J lost 2; bases outside the gene matches: 3. The CDR3 is 13 amino acids. DNA for the CDR3: TGTGCCAGCAGCCCGGGACTAACCTACGAGCAGTACTTC. It specifies CASSPGLTYEQYF.

V is TRBV7-9 and J is TRBJ2-5; either TRBD1 or TRBD2 may fit D (5 bases each). The ends were cut back, 5 bases at V and 1 base at J, with 11 bases in the middle. Looked up from germline, CDR1 is SEHNR and CDR2 is FQNEAQ (reference sequence). The CDR3 runs 14 residues. The CDR3 loop reads CASSLSGAQETQYF. CDR3 DNA sequence: TGTGCCAGCAGCCTTTCCGGGGCCCAAGAGACCCAGTACTTC. Full variable domain (remainder filled in from reference TRBV7-9 and TRBJ2-5): DTGVSQNPRHKITKRGQNVTFRCDPISEHNRLYWYRQTLGQGPEFLTYFQNEAQLEKSRLLSDRFSAERPKGSFSTLEIQRTEQGDSAMYLCASSLSGAQETQYFGPGTRLLVL.

The chain carries TRBV5-6 and TRBJ2-7; 7 nucleotides align to TRBD2. The trim removed 4 bases at V and 2 bases at J, leaving 9 bases unmatched. There are 15 residues in the CDR3. CDR1 and CDR2 from the germline V gene are SGHDT and YYEEEE. CDR3 in DNA: TGTGCCAGCAGCCCCAGCGGGAAGCCCCCCTACGAGCAGTACTTC. As protein: CASSPSGKPPYEQYF.

The count of this clone is one. The chain links TRBV27 to TRBJ1-1; D gene uncertain. V dropped 5 bases and J dropped 1 base, with 8 bases sitting between them. The CDR3 spans 13 residues. Germline assignment: CDR1 MNHEY and CDR2 SMNVEV (reference sequence). The DNA of the CDR3 is TGTGCCAGCAGTCCAGGAAGGAACACTGAAGCTTTCTTT. The encoded protein is CASSPGRNTEAFF.